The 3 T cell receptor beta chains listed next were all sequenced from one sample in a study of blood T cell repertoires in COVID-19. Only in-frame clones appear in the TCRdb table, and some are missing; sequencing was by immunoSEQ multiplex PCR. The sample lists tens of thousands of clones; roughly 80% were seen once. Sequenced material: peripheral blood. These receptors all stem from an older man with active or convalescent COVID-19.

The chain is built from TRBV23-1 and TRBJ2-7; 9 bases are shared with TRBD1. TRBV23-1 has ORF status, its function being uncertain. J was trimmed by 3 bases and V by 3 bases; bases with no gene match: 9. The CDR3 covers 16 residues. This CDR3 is CASSHITRDRVYEQYF. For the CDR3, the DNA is TGCGCCAGCAGTCACATTACCCGGGACAGGGTCTACGAGCAGTACTTC.

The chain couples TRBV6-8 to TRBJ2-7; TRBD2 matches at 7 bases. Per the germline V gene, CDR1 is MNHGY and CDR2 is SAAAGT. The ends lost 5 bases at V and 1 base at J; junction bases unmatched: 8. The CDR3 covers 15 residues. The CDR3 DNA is TGTGCCAGCAGTCCGAGCGGGGCCATTTCCTACGAGCAGTACTTC. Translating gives CASSPSGAISYEQYF.

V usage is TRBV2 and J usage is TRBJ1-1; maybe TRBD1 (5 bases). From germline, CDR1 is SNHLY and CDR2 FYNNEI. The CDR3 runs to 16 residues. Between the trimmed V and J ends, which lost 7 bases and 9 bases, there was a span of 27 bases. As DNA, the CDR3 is TGTGCCAGCATCCGACTTCGAGGAGGGGAAGAGGGAAAAGCTTTCTTT. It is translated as CASIRLRGGEEGKAFF.